This T cell receptor (beta chain) was retrieved from a study of blood T cells in healthy people across ages. Germline CDR1 reads MNHNS; CDR2 reads SASEGT. Trimming cost V 1 base and J 15 bases, with 22 bases left between them. The CDR3 sequence is 15 residues long. As for this clonotype: Its antigen is undetermined.

Study findings and constraints: With donor CMV status unknown, expanded clonotype changes were possibly confounded. PBMCs left unsorted prevented a conclusive naive versus antigen-experienced comparison.

Drawn from each donor were ten milliliters of peripheral blood. A minimum of 5 micrograms of total RNA was extracted per sample. For the second PCR, which ran for about 6 to 12 cycles, a sample-barcoded 5' primer and a J-beta primer mix were used. One entry per CDR3 protein results from TCRdb running MiXCR on the 5' RACE reads. This table has roughly 1,300,000 distinct CDR3 sequences, around 59% appearing once. The chain employs TRBV6-1 and TRBJ2-1; maybe TRBD1 (5 bases). This sequence originates from a man aged 18 to 35 in good health. Sequencing was done on a sample of blood. The CDR3 nucleotides are TGTGCCAGCAGTGAAGAAACGATCCACCTTTATGGGGCGTTCTTC. As protein: CASSEETIHLYGAFF.